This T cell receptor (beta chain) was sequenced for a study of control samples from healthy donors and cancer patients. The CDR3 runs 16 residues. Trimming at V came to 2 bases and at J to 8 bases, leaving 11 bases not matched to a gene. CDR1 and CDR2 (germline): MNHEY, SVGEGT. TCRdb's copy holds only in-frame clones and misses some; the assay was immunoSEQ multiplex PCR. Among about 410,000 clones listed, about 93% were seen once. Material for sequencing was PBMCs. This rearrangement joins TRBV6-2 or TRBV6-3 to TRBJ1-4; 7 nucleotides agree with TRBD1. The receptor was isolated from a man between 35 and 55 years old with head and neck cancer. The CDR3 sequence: CASSYPWTGFSEKLFF. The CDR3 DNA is TGTGCCAGCAGTTACCCTTGGACAGGTTTTTCCGAAAAACTGTTTTTT.